These 30 T cell receptor beta chains were all obtained from the same sample, sequenced in a study of CD8+CD57+ T cells in acquired aplastic anemia. Previously, flow cytometry had revealed CD8+CD57+ cell expansion in the patients chosen for sequencing. Genomic DNA templated the TCR beta VDJ and CDR3 profiling. One entry per CDR3 protein results from TCRdb running MiXCR on the reads. The sample includes approximately 40,000 distinct CDR3 sequences, about 63% of them seen just once. Material: sorted CD4+, CD8+, or CD8+CD57+ T cells (not recorded which) from PBMCs. All receptors derive from a human donor with aplastic anemia.

By its share, this clonotype is medium-sized (0.01 to 0.1%). The chain uses TRBV2 and TRBJ2-7; no clear D gene. The CDR3 loop spans 12 amino acids. Germline CDR1 is SNHLY and CDR2 is FYNNEI. V lost 0 bases, J lost 3 bases, and 3 bases lay in between. The chain's CDR3 is CASSEAGYEQYF. For the CDR3, the DNA is TGTGCCAGCAGTGAAGCGGGCTACGAGCAGTACTTC.

V usage is TRBV2 and J usage is TRBJ2-5, with a weak D call TRBD2 (6 bases). V lost 6 bases and J 8 bases, leaving 7 bases between the germline ends. The CDR3 runs to 10 residues. Germline V gene sequence: CDR1 SNHLY, CDR2 FYNNEI. CDR3: CASREGTQYF. In DNA, the CDR3 is TGTGCCAGCAGGGAGGGCACCCAGTACTTC.

Concerning this clonotype itself: At one end the junction does not follow the germline gene, possibly because of a read error. V usage is TRBV5-1 and J usage is TRBJ1-4; TRBD1 agrees at 7 bases. The CDR3 spans 15 residues. The germline gives CDR1 SGHRS, CDR2 YFSETQ. The CDR3 region has the DNA TGCGCCAGCGGCTTGCATGCACAGGGGAGTGAAAAACTGTTTTTT. Encoded protein: CASGLHAQGSEKLFF.

About this clonotype itself: One end of the junction fails to match germline, which may point to a read error. V gene TRBV25-1 combines with J gene TRBJ1-1; D may be TRBD1 (6 bases). The germline CDR1 and CDR2 sequences are MGHDK and SYGVNS. The CDR3 runs to 14 residues. CDR3 region: CASSYRTANTEALF. The CDR3 DNA reads TGTGCCAGCAGTTATCGGACAGCGAACACTGAAGCTCTCTTT.

The V call is TRBV7-3, the J call TRBJ2-3; 10 nucleotides line up with TRBD2. Trimming took 1 base from V and 1 from J; bases not matched to a gene: 2. Germline lookup yields CDR1 SGHTA and CDR2 FQGTGA. The CDR3 extends over 16 amino acids. CDR3 protein: CASSLKGTSGTDTQYF. The CDR3 DNA sequence: TGTGCCAGCAGCTTAAAGGGGACTAGCGGCACAGATACGCAGTATTTT.

The chain employs TRBV2 and TRBJ2-5, with 7 bases fitting TRBD1. Germline V gene lookup returns CDR1 SNHLY and CDR2 FYNNEI. The V and J ends lost 4 bases and 5 bases, in that order; junction bases with no gene match: 7. The CDR3 is 14 residues long. The CDR3 coding sequence is TGTGCCAGCAGTGTACAGGGGTCCTGGGAGACCCAGTACTTC. Translation gives CASSVQGSWETQYF.

The chain is built from TRBV6-1 and TRBJ2-7, with D possibly being TRBD1 or TRBD2 (5 bases each). V was trimmed by 7 bases and J by 1 base, leaving 14 bases between them. The CDR3 contains 14 residues. Per the germline V gene, CDR1 is MNHNS and CDR2 is SASEGT. Here the CDR3 DNA reads TGTGCCAGCACGAGGTCGGGGACGTCCTACGAGCAGTACTTC. Its translation is CASTRSGTSYEQYF.

This chain connects TRBV10-3 to TRBJ2-7; 8 bases align to TRBD1. Germline lookup yields CDR1 ENHRY and CDR2 SYGVKD. CDR3 length: 14 amino acids. V lost 3 bases, J lost 4 bases, and 5 bases stayed unmatched. The CDR3 DNA follows: TGTGCCATCAGTGATTCCGACAGGGGTTACGAGCAGTACTTC. Residues: CAISDSDRGYEQYF.

This CDR3 reads CASSPGTGGGSTDTQYF. The CDR3 DNA reads as TGCGCCAGCAGCCCTGGGACAGGGGGGGGGAGCACAGATACGCAGTATTTT. The rearrangement joins TRBV5-1 to TRBJ2-3, with 11 bases identical to TRBD1. There are 17 residues in the CDR3. V shed 4 bases, J shed 0 bases, and the junction held 7 bases outside the gene matches. The germline gives CDR1 SGHRS, CDR2 YFSETQ.

Points on this clonotype: An end of the junction does not agree with germline; a read error may underlie this. The chain carries TRBV7-9 and TRBJ2-5; D not resolved. Germline V gives CDR1 SEHNR, CDR2 FQNEAQ (reference sequence). CDR3 length: 12 residues. The DNA of the CDR3 is TGTGCCAGCAGCGCACAAGGAGAGGCCCAGTACTTC. Translation: CASSAQGEAQYF.

The gene calls are TRBV2 and TRBJ1-5; no firm D call. This CDR3 comprises 13 residues. The V and J ends lost 4 bases and 5 bases respectively, with 9 bases between them. CDR1 is SNHLY, CDR2 FYNNEI, per germline. CDR3 DNA sequence: TGTGCCAGCAGTGTTAGGCCAGATCAGCCCCAGCATTTT. Translated: CASSVRPDQPQHF.

The chain uses TRBV29-1 and TRBJ1-2; no clear D gene. Germline V gene sequence: CDR1 SQVTM, CDR2 ANQGSEA. The V and J ends lost 3 bases and 3 bases respectively, with 11 bases between them. This CDR3 comprises 13 residues. The CDR3 protein is CSVDAWTDYGYTF. As DNA, the CDR3 is TGCAGCGTTGACGCGTGGACTGACTATGGCTACACCTTC. The whole variable domain, filled in from reference TRBV29-1 and TRBJ1-2, reads SAVISQKPSRDICQRGTSLTIQCQVDSQVTMMFWYRQQPGQSLTLIATANQGSEATYESGFVIDKFPISRPNLTFSTLTVSNMSPEDSSIYLCSVDAWTDYGYTFGSGTRLTVV.

This clonotype was observed once. V gene TRBV4-1 combines with J gene TRBJ1-1; D might be TRBD1 (6 bases). The V end was cut by 5 bases, the J end by 1 base, with 11 bases between. Looked up from germline, CDR1 is MGHRA and CDR2 is YSYEKL. The CDR3 runs 14 residues. The CDR3 region has the DNA TGCGCCAGCAGCTTAAACAGGGCGAACACTGAAGCTTTCTTT. It specifies CASSLNRANTEAFF.

V and J are TRBV2 and TRBJ1-2; D gene unclear. The CDR3 is 13 residues long. The V end was cut by 9 bases, the J end by 0 bases, with 11 bases between. CDR1 is SNHLY and CDR2 is FYNNEI in the germline V gene. The DNA for the CDR3 is TGTGCCAGTAGAAAGGTCCCTAACTATGGCTACACCTTC. The encoded protein is CASRKVPNYGYTF. The full variable domain, its missing parts supplied by reference TRBV2 and TRBJ1-2, is EPEVTQTPSHQVTQMGQEVILRCVPISNHLYFYWYRQILGQKVEFLVSFYNNEISEKSEIFDDQFSVERPDGSNFTLKIRSTKLEDSAMYFCASRKVPNYGYTFGSGTRLTVV.

This rearrangement joins TRBV7-8 to TRBJ1-6; 11 bases align to TRBD1. The CDR3 is 17 amino acids. The germline gives CDR1 SGHVS, CDR2 FQNEAQ. Trimming at V came to 5 bases and at J to 9 bases, leaving 12 bases not matched to a gene. CDR3 coding DNA: TGTGCCAGCAGCCTCCGGGACAGGGGGAAGTCTGGTTCACCCCTCCACTTT. The encoded protein is CASSLRDRGKSGSPLHF.

This clonotype was counted at least ten times. This sequence joins TRBV6-1 and TRBJ1-4, with D possibly TRBD1 on 5 matching bases. This CDR3 region has 14 residues. Trimming stripped 6 bases from V and 4 bases from J, with 12 bases between. Germline assignment: CDR1 MNHNS and CDR2 SASEGT. The DNA of the CDR3 is TGTGCCAGCAGAGGGTGGCAGGGTAATGAAAAACTGTTTTTT. Its translation: CASRGWQGNEKLFF.

This clonotype was observed many times. This chain joins TRBV11-2 and TRBJ2-2, with a tentative D call TRBD2 (7 bases). Trimming removed 0 bases at V and 2 bases at J, with 16 bases between. CDR1 and CDR2 from the germline V gene are SGHAT and FQNNGV. The CDR3 totals 18 residues. The chain's CDR3 is CASSLDWTGGANTGELFF. Written as DNA, the CDR3 is TGTGCCAGCAGCTTAGATTGGACGGGGGGCGCAAACACCGGGGAGCTGTTTTTT.

The V and J genes are TRBV5-1 and TRBJ2-5; TRBD2 is a possible D gene (5 bases). The CDR3 extends over 15 amino acids. Looked up from germline, CDR1 is SGHRS and CDR2 is YFSETQ. The ends were cut back, 5 bases at V and 1 base at J, with 15 bases in the middle. CDR3 bases: TGCGCCAGCAGTTCCCGGGCGGGCCCCCAAGAGACCCAGTACTTC. Translation gives CASSSRAGPQETQYF.

This clonotype showed up just a few times. Being one base from a much bigger clone, this may be a read error. The chain combines TRBV6-5 with TRBJ2-5; TRBD1 matches at 8 bases. Germline loops: CDR1 MNHEY, CDR2 SVGAGI. The CDR3 covers 14 residues. Germline trimming cut 2 bases from V and 5 bases from J; bases unmatched to any gene: 4. CDR3 bases: TGTGCCAGCAGTTACCGGACAGGGTTTGAGACCCAGTACTTC. It is translated as CASSYRTGFETQYF.

In nucleotides, the CDR3 is TGTGCCAGCAGCCAACTGACAGTCCCCGGGCTGTGCTCTGGGGCCAACGTCCTGACTTTC. The encoded protein is CASSQLTVPGLCSGANVLTF. The chain links TRBV14 to TRBJ2-6; perhaps TRBD1 as D (5 bases). The CDR3 is made up of 20 amino acids. Trimming shortened V by 2 bases and J by 0 bases, and 20 bases separated the two germline ends. The germline gives CDR1 SGHDN, CDR2 FVKESK.

This clonotype was picked up a small number of times. J is TRBJ2-1 and V is TRBV24-1; 8 nucleotides align to TRBD2. V lost 7 bases and J lost 0; bases outside the gene matches: 4. Germline V CDR1 and CDR2: KGHDR, SFDVKD. CDR3 size: 15 residues. The CDR3, as DNA: TGTGCCACCAGCCGAGGGACTAGCTCCTACAATGAGCAGTTCTTC. This sequence encodes CATSRGTSSYNEQFF.

The sample holds many counts of this clonotype. The chain is built from TRBV2 and TRBJ2-7; D call uncertain. Trimming stripped 1 base from V and 3 bases from J, with 4 bases between. Germline lookup yields CDR1 SNHLY and CDR2 FYNNEI. This CDR3 contains 12 residues. The DNA of the CDR3 is TGTGCCAGCAGTGAAGGCCTCTACGAGCAGTACTTC. It yields the protein CASSEGLYEQYF.

The chain joins TRBV7-9 to TRBJ1-1; D uncertain. Deletions cut 3 bases from V and 7 bases from J, with 9 bases between. CDR1 is SEHNR and CDR2 is FQNEAQ in the germline V gene (reference sequence). The CDR3 runs to 12 residues. The CDR3 region is CASSLDGSEAFF. The DNA for the CDR3 is TGTGCCAGCAGCTTGGACGGGAGTGAAGCTTTCTTT.

The chain employs TRBV29-1 and TRBJ1-5, with 12 bases fitting TRBD1. The CDR3 sequence is 14 residues long. V gave up 6 bases and J gave up 7 bases; unmatched junction bases: 7. CDR1 is SQVTM and CDR2 is ANQGSEA in the germline V gene. CDR3 sequence: CSVGTGGIGQPQHF. The CDR3 nucleotides read TGCAGCGTCGGGACAGGGGGCATAGGGCAGCCCCAGCATTTT.

For this clonotype: One end of the junction varies from germline; a read error may be responsible. The rearrangement joins TRBV29-1 to TRBJ1-2; tentatively, D is TRBD1 (6 bases). The germline CDR1 and CDR2 sequences are SQVTM and ANQGSEA. The CDR3 runs 12 residues. This chain's CDR3 is CSVEDRNYGYTF. The CDR3 bases are TGCAGCGTCGAAGACAGGAATTATGGCTACACCTTC.

The chain uses TRBV14 and TRBJ2-7; no reliable D call. The V gene lost 6 bases and the J gene lost 1 base, with 10 bases spanning the gap. Germline V gene data show CDR1 as SGHDN and CDR2 as FVKESK. The CDR3 contains 13 residues. The CDR3: CASSSPLSYEQYF. CDR3 in DNA: TGTGCCAGCAGTTCCCCTTTATCCTACGAGCAGTACTTC.

This clonotype was counted a few times. The chain combines TRBV5-1 with TRBJ2-3; no definite D call. Germline lookup yields CDR1 SGHRS and CDR2 YFSETQ. V shed 4 bases and J shed 3 bases, with 15 bases lying between them. This CDR3 has 15 amino acids. The CDR3 region is CASSLPRLETDTQYF. CDR3 sequence (DNA): TGCGCCAGCAGCCTTCCGAGGCTAGAAACAGATACGCAGTATTTT. The variable domain in full, completed from reference TRBV5-1 and TRBJ2-3, reads KAGVTQTPRYLIKTRGQQVTLSCSPISGHRSVSWYQQTPGQGLQFLFEYFSETQRNKGNFPGRFSGRQFSNSRSEMNVSTLELGDSALYLCASSLPRLETDTQYFGPGTRLTVL.

The chain recombines TRBV10-3 with TRBJ2-3; D not resolved. The germline CDR1 and CDR2 sequences are ENHRY and SYGVKD. Trimming took off 6 bases at V and 3 bases at J, with 7 bases between the two ends. There are 12 residues in the CDR3. CDR3: CAISTGTDTQYF. The CDR3 region has the DNA TGTGCCATCAGCACCGGGACAGATACGCAGTATTTT.

At least ten counts were recorded for this clonotype. The chain joins TRBV11-2 to TRBJ1-1, with TRBD1 as a possible D gene (5 bases). From germline, CDR1 is SGHAT and CDR2 FQNNGV. The CDR3 has 10 residues. V lost 5 bases to trimming and J lost 11 bases, with 9 bases between them. CDR3 DNA sequence: TGTGCCAGCAGCGCCGGGGGGGCTTTCTTT. Encoded protein: CASSAGGAFF.

This clonotype appeared a single time. DNA of the CDR3: TGCAGTGCCTCGCGGGGCGGGGGGCAGGACTATGGCTACACCTTC. Its protein product is CSASRGGGQDYGYTF. This chain connects TRBV20-1 to TRBJ1-2; D is possibly TRBD1 (6 bases). Trimming took off 6 bases at V and 3 bases at J, with 20 bases between the two ends. Looked up from germline, CDR1 is DFQATT and CDR2 is SNEGSKA (reference sequence). CDR3 length: 15 residues.